These 9 T cell receptor beta chains came from one sample sequenced in a study of control samples from healthy donors and cancer patients (dated by TCRdb to about 2020). Library preparation used the immunoSEQ multiplex PCR assay. The table was pulled from immuneACCESS by TCRdb, which kept in-frame rearrangements only. Such tables lose some clones; where checked, under half of the loss comes from unresolved V genes, and the rest has no known cause. The sample contains 65,000 to 90,000 clones, approximately 94% of them found a single time. The ten biggest clones cover over 2.5% of the sample. The sample consisted of blood. Source of these receptors: a young woman in good health.

The genes are TRBV19 and TRBJ1-1; 7 bases match TRBD1. CDR1 is LNHDA and CDR2 is SQIVND in the germline V gene (reference sequence). After removal of 9 bases from V and 0 bases from J, the junction contained 13 bases not matched to a gene. The CDR3 consists of 16 residues. The CDR3 loop is CASSQGGGRMNTEAFF. The CDR3 nucleotides read TGTGCCAGCAGTCAAGGAGGGGGCAGGATGAACACTGAAGCTTTCTTT.

This chain joins TRBV7-8 and TRBJ1-2; no firm D call. The CDR3 loop spans 13 amino acids. The germline V and J ends were trimmed by 1 base and 2 bases, with 5 bases remaining between them. CDR1 and CDR2 (germline): SGHVS, FQNEAQ. CDR3 region: CASSLDTNYGYTF. The CDR3 nucleotides are TGTGCCAGCAGCTTAGACACGAACTATGGCTACACCTTC.

This chain uses TRBV30 with TRBJ1-1; no definite D call. CDR1 GTSNPN and CDR2 SVGIG come from the germline V gene (reference sequence). The CDR3 spans 11 residues. The V gene lost 8 bases and the J gene lost 6 bases, with 13 bases spanning the gap. CDR3 region: CASGRPPEAFF. The CDR3 DNA is TGTGCCAGTGGACGTCCCCCTGAAGCTTTCTTT.

This chain links TRBV4-2 with TRBJ2-5, with a weak D call TRBD2 (5 bases). Trimming stripped 1 base from V and 5 bases from J, with 17 bases between. Per the germline V gene, CDR1 is LGHNA and CDR2 is YNFKEQ. The CDR3 runs to 16 residues. CDR3 in DNA: TGTGCCAGCAGCCAAGGGGCGGCGGGTGGTGGGGAGACCCAGTACTTC. It encodes CASSQGAAGGGETQYF.

This chain uses TRBV5-1 with TRBJ2-5, with unresolved D. The CDR3 consists of 14 residues. V lost 3 bases and J lost 2, with 11 bases in between. CDR1 is SGHRS and CDR2 is YFSETQ in the germline V gene. The CDR3 sequence: CASSSQDGQETQYF. The DNA of the CDR3 is TGCGCCAGCAGCTCTCAGGACGGGCAAGAGACCCAGTACTTC. Based on the CDR3 plus reference TRBV5-1 and TRBJ2-5, the full variable domain is KAGVTQTPRYLIKTRGQQVTLSCSPISGHRSVSWYQQTPGQGLQFLFEYFSETQRNKGNFPGRFSGRQFSNSRSEMNVSTLELGDSALYLCASSSQDGQETQYFGPGTRLLVL.

This chain joins TRBV19 and TRBJ1-5; 8 bases are a match to TRBD1. V was pared by 2 bases and J by 7 bases, with 4 bases of the junction left unmatched. Germline V gene sequence: CDR1 LNHDA, CDR2 SQIVND (reference sequence). This CDR3 comprises 14 residues. The CDR3 DNA sequence: TGTGCCAGTAGTATAACAGGGGGGTTGCAGCCCCAGCATTTT. Its translation is CASSITGGLQPQHF. The full variable domain, rest sourced from reference TRBV19 and TRBJ1-5, is DGGITQSPKYLFRKEGQNVTLSCEQNLNHDAMYWYRQDPGQGLRLIYYSQIVNDFQKGDIAEGYSVSREKKESFPLTVTSAQKNPTAFYLCASSITGGLQPQHFGDGTRLSIL.

The chain joins TRBV3-1 (or the pseudogene TRBV3-2) to TRBJ2-2; 7 bases are a match to TRBD2. The CDR3 sequence is 18 residues long. V lost 5 bases and J lost 5; bases outside the gene matches: 17. Germline CDR1 and CDR2: LGHDT and YNNKEL (reference sequence). The CDR3 reads CASSSLPLWAGETGELFF. Here the CDR3 DNA reads TGTGCCAGCAGCTCTTTACCCCTCTGGGCGGGGGAGACCGGGGAGCTGTTTTTT.

The V call is TRBV4-2, the J call TRBJ2-7; the match to TRBD2 covers 7 bases. The CDR3 contains 15 residues. J was trimmed by 8 bases and V by 1 base; bases with no gene match: 11. Germline CDR1 LGHNA, CDR2 YNFKEQ. In nucleotides, the CDR3 is TGTGCCAGCAGCCAAGCTAGAAACGGGGGAGGGAAGCAGTACTTC. The encoded protein is CASSQARNGGGKQYF.

This clone was picked up one time. The chain couples TRBV6-5 to TRBJ1-2, with D tentatively TRBD1 (6 bases). Germline assignment: CDR1 MNHEY and CDR2 SVGAGI. CDR3 length: 15 amino acids. The ends were cut back, 6 bases at V and 0 bases at J, with 14 bases in the middle. The CDR3 spells CASSDTDRTNYGYTF. The DNA of the CDR3 is TGTGCCAGCAGCGACACGGACAGAACTAACTATGGCTACACCTTC.